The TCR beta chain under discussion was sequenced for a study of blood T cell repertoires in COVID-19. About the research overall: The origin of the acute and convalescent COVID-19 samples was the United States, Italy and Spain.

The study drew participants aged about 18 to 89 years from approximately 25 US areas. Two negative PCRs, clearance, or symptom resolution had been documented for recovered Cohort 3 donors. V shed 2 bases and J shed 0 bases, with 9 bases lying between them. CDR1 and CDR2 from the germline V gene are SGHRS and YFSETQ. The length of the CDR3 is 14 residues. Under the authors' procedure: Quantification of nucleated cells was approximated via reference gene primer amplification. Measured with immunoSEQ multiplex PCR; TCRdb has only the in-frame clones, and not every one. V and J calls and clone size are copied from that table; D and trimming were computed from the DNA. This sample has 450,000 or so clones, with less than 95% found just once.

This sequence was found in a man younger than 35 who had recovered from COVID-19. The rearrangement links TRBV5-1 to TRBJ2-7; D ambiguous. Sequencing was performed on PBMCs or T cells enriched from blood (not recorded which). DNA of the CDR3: TGCGCCAGCAGCTTACTACCGAGCTCCTACGAGCAGTACTTC. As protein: CASSLLPSSYEQYF.